This T cell receptor beta chain was obtained from a study of cytomegalovirus exposure and HLA in healthy donors. The V segment lost 5 bases and the J segment 3 bases; nucleotides outside the gene matches: 8. Germline lookup yields CDR1 SEHNR and CDR2 FQNEAQ (reference sequence). The CDR3 is 15 amino acids. It was with 60 Vbeta and 13 Jbeta primers that the PCR ran. Method: immunoSEQ multiplex PCR; TCRdb's copy keeps in-frame clones and lacks some. Among around 41,000 clones listed, about half were seen once. Input material: PBMCs. J is TRBJ2-3 and V is TRBV7-9; 7 bases align to TRBD1. This receptor was identified in a man aged 55 to 70 in good health and CMV-seronegative. The CDR3 loop reads CASSRQGPFTDTQYF. In DNA form, the CDR3 reads TGTGCCAGCAGCCGACAGGGCCCCTTTACAGATACGCAGTATTTT.